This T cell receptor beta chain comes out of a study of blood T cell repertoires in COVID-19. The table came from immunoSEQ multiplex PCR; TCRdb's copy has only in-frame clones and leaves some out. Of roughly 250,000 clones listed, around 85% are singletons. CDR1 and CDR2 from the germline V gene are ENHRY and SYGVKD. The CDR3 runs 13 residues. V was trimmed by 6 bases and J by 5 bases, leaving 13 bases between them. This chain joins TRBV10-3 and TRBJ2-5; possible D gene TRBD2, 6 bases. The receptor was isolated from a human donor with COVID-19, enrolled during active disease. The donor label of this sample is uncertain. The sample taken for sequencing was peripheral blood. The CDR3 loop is CAIRPGLEETQYF. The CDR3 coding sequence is TGTGCCATCAGGCCGGGACTTGAGGAGACCCAGTACTTC.